The present entry profiles one T cell receptor (beta chain) with its context. The antigen remains undetermined. Primers for the PCR totalled 60 Vbeta and 13 Jbeta. Profiled with immunoSEQ multiplex PCR; TCRdb holds only in-frame clones, not every one. The sample holds about 180,000 clones, 70% to 80% seen once. The data were obtained in a study of cytomegalovirus exposure and HLA in healthy donors. Study-level findings and limits: The analysis excluded some indistinguishable V segments, including TRBV6-2 and TRBV6-3. A later analysis reported that several of the most significant clusters appeared to be linked to common viral pathogens, among them Epstein-Barr virus.

The CDR3 is made up of 16 amino acids. Per the germline V gene, CDR1 is SGHTA and CDR2 is FQGNSA. The germline V and J ends were trimmed by 5 bases and 4 bases, with 15 bases remaining between them. The sequencing sample was made of PBMCs. The clonotype was recovered from a middle-aged woman in good health and CMV-seronegative. The chain couples TRBV7-2 to TRBJ2-6; maybe TRBD2 (6 bases). The CDR3, as DNA: TGTGCCAGCAGCCCACGGGCGGGGCCAGGGGCCAACGTCCTGACTTTC. It translates to CASSPRAGPGANVLTF.